Following are 23 T cell receptor beta chains from one sample sequenced in a study of T cell responses to AZD1222 COVID-19 vaccine. Sequenced by immunoSEQ multiplex PCR; TCRdb stores in-frame clones only, minus some. Seen here are about 66,000 clones, approximately 90% observed once, and the top ten hold about 5%. The material sequenced was peripheral blood, taken 28 days after the second dose of the MenACWY control vaccine. The receptor set was obtained from an adult who received the MenACWY meningococcal vaccine as a control.

This chain links TRBV7-8 with TRBJ2-5, with D possibly TRBD1 on 5 matching bases. Trimming stripped 6 bases from V and 5 bases from J, with 10 bases between. This CDR3 contains 12 residues. CDR1 is SGHVS and CDR2 is FQNEAQ in the germline V gene. The CDR3, as DNA: TGTGCCAGCAGGTCAGGGTTGGAGACCCAGTACTTC. It translates to CASRSGLETQYF.

The chain is built from TRBV18 and TRBJ1-1; TRBD1 might be the D (5 bases). This CDR3 is built from 14 residues. Trimming shortened V by 10 bases and J by 2 bases, and 17 bases separated the two germline ends. Germline lookup yields CDR1 KGHSH and CDR2 LQKENI. This CDR3 is CATQSGTINTEAFF. CDR3 DNA sequence: TGTGCCACGCAAAGCGGGACGATAAACACTGAAGCTTTCTTT.

In this sample, this clone turned up once. This sequence joins TRBV5-5 and TRBJ2-7, with 8 bases fitting TRBD1. The CDR3 is 15 residues long. J gave up 7 bases and V 4 bases, and 13 bases lay outside the gene matches. The germline CDR1 and CDR2 sequences are SGHKS and YYEKEE (reference sequence). CDR3 region: CASSPRGSQGEEQYF. The CDR3 bases are TGTGCCAGCAGCCCCAGGGGGTCACAGGGGGAAGAGCAGTACTTC.

This clone was counted a single time. The V and J genes are TRBV4-2 and TRBJ1-5; D gene ambiguous. CDR3 length equals 17 residues. Germline assignment: CDR1 LGHNA and CDR2 YNFKEQ. V shed 0 bases and J shed 4 bases, with 16 bases lying between them. The CDR3 loop reads CASSQERTGRPNQPQHF. As DNA, the CDR3 is TGTGCCAGCAGCCAAGAAAGAACGGGGAGACCAAATCAGCCCCAGCATTTT.

The chain joins TRBV5-4 to TRBJ1-2, with a weak D call TRBD1 (6 bases). Germline CDR1 and CDR2: SGHNT and YYREEE (reference sequence). V lost 2 bases, J lost 2 bases, and 13 bases lay in between. CDR3 size: 15 residues. This CDR3 is CASSLGGASNYGYTF. CDR3 nucleotide sequence: TGTGCCAGCAGCTTAGGGGGGGCGTCAAACTATGGCTACACCTTC. Together with reference TRBV5-4 and TRBJ1-2, the CDR3 gives the full variable domain: ETGVTQSPTHLIKTRGQQVTLRCSSQSGHNTVSWYQQALGQGPQFIFQYYREEENGRGNFPPRFSGLQFPNYSSELNVNALELDDSALYLCASSLGGASNYGYTFGSGTRLTVV.

The rearrangement links TRBV7-9 to TRBJ2-4; 13 positions agree with TRBD2. With V trimmed by 6 bases and J by 3 bases, 2 bases remained unmatched. The CDR3 totals 15 residues. Germline-derived CDR1 and CDR2 are SEHNR and FQNEAQ (reference sequence). The CDR3 protein is CASSTSGRGKNIQYF. For the CDR3, the DNA is TGTGCCAGCAGTACTAGCGGGAGGGGCAAAAACATTCAGTACTTC.

This chain uses TRBV18 with TRBJ2-2; 9 nucleotides agree with TRBD2. Germline values: CDR1 KGHSH, CDR2 LQKENI. The V gene end was trimmed by 0 bases and the J gene end by 7 bases; junction bases not matched to a gene: 6. The CDR3 length is 16 residues. CDR3 amino acids: CASSPPAGGPGGELFF. CDR3 nucleotides: TGTGCCAGCTCACCACCAGCGGGGGGTCCCGGCGGGGAGCTGTTTTTT.

This chain joins TRBV18 and TRBJ1-2; 7 bases align to TRBD1. The CDR3 totals 15 residues. Trimming removed 0 bases from V and 6 bases from J; junction bases left unmatched: 7. Looked up from germline, CDR1 is KGHSH and CDR2 is LQKENI. In DNA, the CDR3 is TGTGCCAGCTCACCACCGAACAGGGGAGGAGATGGCTACACCTTC. Translated, it gives CASSPPNRGGDGYTF.

The CDR3 reads CASSDRGQSPLHF. The CDR3 DNA is TGTGCCAGCAGTGACAGGGGGCAATCACCCCTCCACTTT. The V and J genes are TRBV2 and TRBJ1-6, with 8 bases aligning to TRBD1. The germline CDR1 and CDR2 sequences are SNHLY and FYNNEI. This CDR3 comprises 13 residues. The ends lost 3 bases at V and 10 bases at J; junction bases unmatched: 2.

This chain joins TRBV5-5 and TRBJ2-2, with 9 bases aligning to TRBD1. With 3 bases clipped from V and 0 bases from J, the junction kept 9 bases outside the gene matches. Germline V lookup: CDR1 SGHKS, CDR2 YYEKEE (reference sequence). The CDR3 extends over 18 amino acids. The CDR3 region is CASSWGTGFGPNTGELFF. In DNA form, the CDR3 reads TGTGCCAGCAGCTGGGGGACAGGGTTTGGGCCGAACACCGGGGAGCTGTTTTTT.

The chain carries TRBV3-1 (or the pseudogene TRBV3-2) and TRBJ1-6, with D uncertain. The CDR3 consists of 16 residues. V was pared by 2 bases and J by 0 bases, with 8 bases between. Germline V gene data show CDR1 as LGHDT and CDR2 as YNNKEL (reference sequence). The CDR3 here is CASSQPYSSYNSPLHF. CDR3 nucleotide sequence: TGTGCCAGCAGCCAACCCTATAGCTCCTATAATTCACCCCTCCACTTT.

This clone was detected only once. V gene TRBV9 combines with J gene TRBJ2-1, with D tentatively TRBD1 (6 bases). V lost 6 bases and J 5 bases, leaving 18 bases between the germline ends. This CDR3 region has 15 residues. The germline CDR1 and CDR2 sequences are SGDLS and YYNGEE. The CDR3 here is CASTLTRDTHNEQFF. CDR3 in DNA: TGTGCCAGCACCCTCACCCGGGACACCCACAATGAGCAGTTCTTC.

CDR3 residues: CASSDRRRRNTEAFF. DNA for the CDR3: TGTGCCAGCAGCGATAGGCGGAGAAGGAACACTGAAGCTTTCTTT. The chain recombines TRBV11-2 with TRBJ1-1; D ambiguous. The CDR3 length is 15 residues. The germline V gene encodes CDR1 SGHAT and CDR2 FQNNGV. V was clipped by 5 bases and J by 1 base, with 14 bases between them.

This clone was recorded a few times. This same CDR3 is encoded by further DNA sequences in the sample. The chain joins TRBV5-1 to TRBJ1-4; D is undetermined. Trimming cost V 1 base and J 5 bases, with 9 bases left between them. Germline V CDR1 and CDR2: SGHRS, YFSETQ. This CDR3 spans 14 amino acids. Here the CDR3 DNA reads TGCGCCAGCAGCTTGCCGGGCCGAAATGAAAAACTGTTTTTT. Translation: CASSLPGRNEKLFF.

The V call is TRBV5-5, the J call TRBJ1-6; no clear D. Germline V gives CDR1 SGHKS, CDR2 YYEKEE (reference sequence). CDR3 length equals 14 residues. V lost 0 bases and J 5 bases, leaving 6 bases between the germline ends. CDR3 nucleotides: TGTGCCAGCAGCTTGGGGCAGAATAATTCACCCCTCCACTTT. It translates to CASSLGQNNSPLHF.

The chain is built from TRBV5-6 and TRBJ2-3; D is possibly TRBD1 (5 bases). The germline V and J ends were trimmed by 5 bases and 4 bases, with 11 bases remaining between them. In germline, CDR1 is SGHDT, CDR2 YYEEEE. This CDR3 contains 13 residues. In DNA form, the CDR3 reads TGTGCCAGCAGGGAAGGGGTGGCAGATACGCAGTATTTT. Amino acid sequence: CASREGVADTQYF.

V and J are TRBV4-3 and TRBJ2-7; no firm D call. The CDR3 loop spans 15 amino acids. Germline V gene lookup returns CDR1 LGHNA and CDR2 YSLEER. With 0 bases removed from V and 1 base from J, the gap between germline ends came to 10 bases. This CDR3 reads CASSQDWAASYEQYF. CDR3 bases: TGCGCCAGCAGCCAAGACTGGGCCGCTTCCTACGAGCAGTACTTC.

This clone was detected a few times. This chain connects TRBV28 to TRBJ1-2, with D possibly TRBD1 on 5 matching bases. The CDR3 extends over 12 amino acids. Germline V gene lookup returns CDR1 MDHEN and CDR2 SYDVKM. Trimming took off 10 bases at V and 9 bases at J, with 18 bases between the two ends. CDR3 coding DNA: TGTGCCATCCAAGAAGAGGGGTTGCGCTACACCTTC. Amino acids: CAIQEEGLRYTF.

To note about this clone: The identical CDR3 is also encoded by other nucleotide sequences in the sample. The rearrangement joins TRBV9 to TRBJ2-3, with D unclear. The ends were cut back, 3 bases at V and 2 bases at J, with 10 bases in the middle. The CDR3 sequence is 14 residues long. Germline V gene lookup returns CDR1 SGDLS and CDR2 YYNGEE. This CDR3 is CASSARSYTDTQYF. The CDR3 DNA sequence: TGTGCCAGCAGCGCCCGATCCTACACAGATACGCAGTATTTT.

The rearrangement links TRBV28 to TRBJ2-5, with D possibly being TRBD1 or TRBD2 (5 bases each). This CDR3 is 15 amino acids long. Germline-derived CDR1 and CDR2 are MDHEN and SYDVKM. Trimming cost V 2 bases and J 5 bases, with 15 bases left between them. The CDR3: CASSLRDGASETQYF. The CDR3 DNA reads TGTGCCAGCAGTTTAAGGGACGGAGCCTCCGAGACCCAGTACTTC.

The V gene is TRBV7-2, the J gene TRBJ2-7, with D perhaps matching TRBD1 (6 bases). There are 17 residues in the CDR3. Trimming pared 5 bases from V and 0 bases from J, leaving 20 bases between. Germline V gene data show CDR1 as SGHTA and CDR2 as FQGNSA. The CDR3 bases are TGTGCCAGCAGCCCTCAGGGGTGGCTAGGGAGCTCCTACGAGCAGTACTTC. Its protein product is CASSPQGWLGSSYEQYF.

The rearrangement uses TRBV6-5 and TRBJ2-7, with 9 bases fitting TRBD1. Germline V gene data show CDR1 as MNHEY and CDR2 as SVGAGI. This CDR3 has 14 amino acids. Germline trimming cut 4 bases from V and 3 bases from J; bases unmatched to any gene: 4. The CDR3 protein is CASSFRDRDYEQYF. The DNA for the CDR3 is TGTGCCAGCAGTTTCCGGGACAGGGACTACGAGCAGTACTTC.

In DNA, the CDR3 is TGTGCCAGCAGCGTAGGAACAGGGACCTACGAGCAGTACTTC. Translating gives CASSVGTGTYEQYF. The gene calls are TRBV9 and TRBJ2-7; the D gene is possibly TRBD1 (6 bases). V dropped 0 bases and J dropped 2 bases, with 9 bases sitting between them. CDR1 is SGDLS and CDR2 is YYNGEE in the germline V gene. This CDR3 contains 14 residues.